This is a list of T cell receptor beta chains from one sample in a study of shared clonotypes between healthy human individuals. The data were produced by immunoSEQ multiplex PCR, yet TCRdb's version contains in-frame clones alone and is incomplete. In the table there are 900,000 to 1,200,000 clones, around 78% of which are singletons. Material: memory CD4+ T cells from PBMCs. These receptors were obtained from a man aged 18 to 30 in good health. Some clones in this sample may be carry-over from other donors' samples. Each CDR3 is given with its conserved first and last residue. A D gene is named only where the DNA matches it firmly. Clone size, where shown, is once, few, many, or a class for clones that have expanded.

clone_size	v_call	d_call	j_call	cdr3_aa	cdr3_nt
few	TRBV29-1	.	TRBJ1-2	CSVGEDDYTF	TGCAGCGTTGGGGAGGACGATTACACCTTC
.	TRBV7-3	.	TRBJ2-2	CASSLRSGGGAGELFF	TGTGCCAGCAGCTTGCGTAGCGGCGGTGGGGCCGGGGAGCTGTTTTTT
.	TRBV9	TRBD1	TRBJ2-7	CASSLGDRGYEQYF	TGTGCCAGCAGCCTCGGCGACAGGGGGTACGAGCAGTACTTC
.	TRBV28	TRBD2	TRBJ2-2	CASSLLLALAGVGELFF	TGTGCCAGCAGTTTACTTTTAGCTCTAGCGGGAGTCGGGGAGCTGTTTTTT
once	TRBV28	.	TRBJ1-3	CASSLSPDTIYF	TGTGCCAGCAGTTTATCTCCGGACACCATATATTTT
.	TRBV5-1	.	TRBJ1-1	CASSLRVGGTEAFF	TGCGCCAGCAGCTTGAGGGTGGGGGGCACTGAAGCTTTCTTT
.	TRBV9	TRBD2	TRBJ2-3	CASTTSGTSGRGGSKDTQYF	TGTGCCAGCACCACATCCGGGACTAGCGGGAGAGGGGGGTCGAAGGATACGCAGTATTTT
few	TRBV7-2	TRBD1	TRBJ1-2	CASSLTTGAIDGYTF	TGTGCCAGCAGCTTAACGACAGGGGCGATCGATGGCTACACCTTC
.	TRBV19	.	TRBJ1-2	CASYSSPPSGTF	TGTGCCAGTTACTCCAGCCCACCCTCGGGTACCTTC
.	TRBV5-1	.	TRBJ2-1	CASSFRPYDNEQFF	TGCGCCAGCAGCTTCCGCCCCTATGACAATGAGCAGTTCTTC
.	TRBV11-2	TRBD1	TRBJ2-1	CASSLKLRDRGDNEQFF	TGTGCCAGCAGCCTCAAGCTTAGGGACAGGGGAGACAATGAGCAGTTCTTC
.	TRBV15	TRBD1	TRBJ2-6	CATSRGYSGGGSGANVLTF	TGTGCCACCAGCAGAGGGTATTCAGGGGGCGGCTCTGGGGCCAACGTCCTGACTTTC
.	TRBV5-4	TRBD1	TRBJ2-7	CASSFDRDRGWYF	TGTGCCAGCAGCTTCGACAGGGACCGTGGTTGGTACTTC
.	TRBV7-2	.	TRBJ2-3	CASSPLIGGITDTQYF	TGTGCCAGCAGCCCGCTTATAGGGGGGATCACAGATACGCAGTATTTT
.	TRBV5-1	TRBD1	TRBJ1-1	CASNRFRGDRENTEAFF	TGCGCCAGCAACCGCTTTCGGGGGGACAGGGAGAACACTGAAGCTTTCTTT
.	TRBV6-1	TRBD2	TRBJ2-7	CASSEKRTSGSYEQYF	TGTGCCAGCAGTGAAAAGAGGACTAGCGGCTCCTACGAGCAGTACTTC
.	TRBV7-8	.	TRBJ2-1	CASSPTGHEQFF	TGTGCCAGCAGCCCTACAGGGCATGAGCAGTTCTTC
.	TRBV4-3	TRBD2	TRBJ2-7	CASSQEGRHYFRGGRHYEQYF	TGCGCCAGCAGCCAAGAAGGGAGACATTACTTCCGTGGCGGGAGGCACTACGAGCAGTACTTC
.	TRBV5-1	.	TRBJ1-1	CASSGLGGLHTEAFF	TGCGCCAGCAGCGGCCTAGGGGGGTTACACACTGAAGCTTTCTTT
.	TRBV5-1	.	TRBJ2-1	CASFGSGSSYNEQFF	TGCGCCAGCTTCGGGTCGGGGAGCTCCTACAATGAGCAGTTCTTC
.	TRBV11-3	TRBD2	TRBJ2-5	CASSLSLGQLAGTQETQYF	TGTGCCAGCAGCCTTTCCCTCGGACAACTAGCGGGGACCCAAGAGACCCAGTACTTC
.	TRBV7-2	.	TRBJ1-2	CASRNSNYGYTF	TGTGCCAGCAGGAATTCTAACTATGGCTACACCTTC
.	TRBV19	TRBD1	TRBJ2-7	CASSMDRVFNEQYF	TGTGCCAGTAGTATGGACAGGGTCTTCAACGAGCAGTACTTC
few	TRBV6-6	.	TRBJ2-7	CASSASDEQYF	TGTGCCAGCAGCGCCTCGGACGAGCAGTACTTC
.	TRBV2	TRBD1	TRBJ1-1	CATSAGTGGTEAFF	TGTGCCACCTCGGCCGGGACAGGGGGCACTGAAGCTTTCTTT
.	TRBV25-1	.	TRBJ1-1	CASRARKMNTEAFF	TGTGCCAGCAGGGCCCGAAAGATGAACACTGAAGCTTTCTTT
.	TRBV4-1	.	TRBJ2-5	CASSQGRDWEETQYF	TGCGCCAGCAGCCAAGGCCGGGACTGGGAAGAGACCCAGTACTTC
.	TRBV30	.	TRBJ1-1	CARQDAEAFF	TGTGCCCGGCAGGACGCTGAAGCTTTCTTT
.	TRBV5-3	TRBD1	TRBJ1-4	CARSLETGGTNEKLFF	TGTGCCAGAAGCTTGGAGACAGGGGGGACTAATGAAAAACTGTTTTTT
.	TRBV7-2	.	TRBJ2-1	CASSRAGGGPRLDEQFF	TGTGCCAGCAGCCGGGCCGGGGGCGGGCCCCGCCTCGATGAGCAGTTCTTC
.	TRBV2	.	TRBJ2-7	CASSEATGTFYEQYF	TGTGCCAGCAGTGAAGCCACTGGGACGTTCTACGAGCAGTACTTC
.	TRBV5-6	.	TRBJ1-1	CASSLRSAGYTEAFF	TGTGCCAGCAGCTTGAGGTCGGCGGGATACACTGAAGCTTTCTTT
.	TRBV7-8	.	TRBJ1-5	CASSLAADQPQHF	TGTGCCAGCAGCTTAGCCGCGGATCAGCCCCAGCATTTT
.	TRBV2	.	TRBJ1-2	CASSVVERSNGYTF	TGTGCCAGCAGTGTTGTGGAAAGATCGAATGGCTACACCTTC
.	TRBV10-1	.	TRBJ2-7	CASSEIVGGMQYF	TGCGCCAGCAGTGAGATCGTAGGCGGGATGCAGTACTTC
.	TRBV19	TRBD2	TRBJ2-2	CASSPDPGLAGGKTGELFF	TGTGCCAGTAGTCCCGACCCGGGACTAGCGGGAGGAAAAACCGGGGAGCTGTTTTTT
.	TRBV6-5	TRBD1	TRBJ1-5	CASTVGQGQPQHF	TGTGCCAGCACTGTCGGACAGGGCCAGCCCCAGCATTTT
.	TRBV6-5	.	TRBJ1-2	CASSLLGPEDEGYTF	TGTGCCAGCAGTTTACTCGGTCCGGAAGACGAAGGCTACACCTTC
few	TRBV19	.	TRBJ1-5	CASGWLSNQPQHF	TGTGCCAGTGGCTGGTTGAGCAATCAGCCCCAGCATTTT
.	TRBV27	TRBD2	TRBJ2-3	CASRTPGGAPDTQYF	TGTGCCAGCAGAACACCGGGGGGGGCGCCAGATACGCAGTATTTT
.	TRBV7-3	.	TRBJ1-2	CASSLNHGGYTF	TGTGCCAGCAGCTTAAATCACGGTGGCTACACCTTC
.	TRBV7-9	.	TRBJ1-2	CASSLRSGQTNYGYTF	TGTGCCAGCAGCTTACGGTCCGGACAGACTAACTATGGCTACACCTTC
.	TRBV19	TRBD2	TRBJ2-7	CASSSGLAGAEQYF	TGTGCCAGTAGTAGTGGACTAGCGGGAGCCGAGCAGTACTTC
.	TRBV6-1	.	TRBJ2-3	CASSRTADTQYF	TGTGCCAGCAGCCGAACGGCAGATACGCAGTATTTT
.	TRBV7-2	TRBD1	TRBJ1-2	CASSIDRVGYGYTF	TGTGCCAGCAGCATAGACAGGGTCGGCTATGGCTACACCTTC
once	TRBV29-1	.	TRBJ1-4	CSVLVANEKLFF	TGCAGCGTCCTAGTAGCTAATGAAAAACTGTTTTTT
.	TRBV6-6	.	TRBJ1-2	CAIRDETRTNYGYTF	TGTGCCATCAGAGACGAGACACGGACTAACTATGGCTACACCTTC
.	TRBV6-6	TRBD1	TRBJ1-2	CASSYSLGQGGGYTF	TGTGCCAGCAGTTACTCGCTGGGACAGGGAGGTGGCTACACCTTC
few	TRBV27	TRBD1	TRBJ1-2	CASSKDRAYGYTF	TGTGCCAGCAGTAAGGACAGGGCGTATGGCTACACCTTC
.	TRBV19	.	TRBJ1-5	CASSPFVVNQPQHF	TGTGCCAGTAGTCCCTTTGTCGTTAATCAGCCCCAGCATTTT
once	TRBV9	.	TRBJ2-2	CASSVTSTGELFF	TGTGCCAGCAGCGTGACTAGTACCGGGGAGCTGTTTTTT
few	TRBV5-1	.	TRBJ2-5	CASSVQGPETQYF	TGCGCCAGCAGCGTACAGGGTCCAGAGACCCAGTACTTC
.	TRBV28	TRBD1	TRBJ2-3	CASRLGQGLADTQYF	TGTGCCAGCAGGTTGGGACAGGGGCTCGCAGATACGCAGTATTTT
.	TRBV5-1	.	TRBJ2-3	CASSSVLASSTDTQYF	TGCGCCAGCAGCTCCGTTCTGGCGTCTAGCACAGATACGCAGTATTTT
.	TRBV5-1	.	TRBJ1-1	CASSYEEAGDTEAFF	TGCGCCAGCAGCTATGAGGAGGCGGGGGACACTGAAGCTTTCTTT